This is a list of T cell receptor beta chains from one sample in a study of blood T cell repertoires in COVID-19. TCRdb's table, derived via immunoSEQ multiplex PCR, lists solely in-frame clones and lacks some. The sample records about 50,000 clones, roughly 82% being singletons. Material: peripheral blood. The source is a woman in her fifties or sixties with acute or convalescent COVID-19. The CDR3 runs from the conserved cysteine through the conserved F or W. The D gene is left open where the match is weak. Clone size, where shown, is once, few, many, or a class for clones that have expanded.

V gene: TRBV28; D gene: TRBD1; J gene: TRBJ1-4; clone size: NA; CDR3 DNA: TGTGCCAGCACGACAGGGACTGAAAAACTGTTTTTT; CDR3 protein: CASTTGTEKLFF
V gene: TRBV27; D gene: NA; J gene: TRBJ1-2; clone size: few; CDR3 DNA: TGTGCCAGCAGTTTTCGGGGGATCTATGGCTACACCTTC; CDR3 protein: CASSFRGIYGYTF
V gene: TRBV28; D gene: NA; J gene: TRBJ1-3; clone size: NA; CDR3 DNA: TGTGCCAGCAGCCTCTCTCCCCGCTCTGGAAACACCATATATTTT; CDR3 protein: CASSLSPRSGNTIYF
V gene: TRBV18; D gene: NA; J gene: TRBJ1-2; clone size: NA; CDR3 DNA: TGTGCCAGCTCAGAGAATCCCGGGTCTGGCTACACCTTC; CDR3 protein: CASSENPGSGYTF
V gene: TRBV30; D gene: NA; J gene: TRBJ1-2; clone size: NA; CDR3 DNA: TGTGCCGCGCATAGGATGGCGGTTAGCTATGGCTACACCTTC; CDR3 protein: CAAHRMAVSYGYTF
V gene: TRBV7-8; D gene: TRBD2; J gene: TRBJ2-2; clone size: NA; CDR3 DNA: TGTGCCAGCAGTTCGGGAGCGGGAGGGCCCTCCGGGGAGCTGTTTTTT; CDR3 protein: CASSSGAGGPSGELFF
V gene: TRBV14; D gene: NA; J gene: TRBJ2-3; clone size: NA; CDR3 DNA: TGTGCCAGCAGCCTCGGCGGGACTGGTTTAGATACGCAGTATTTT; CDR3 protein: CASSLGGTGLDTQYF
V gene: TRBV10-3; D gene: NA; J gene: TRBJ1-3; clone size: NA; CDR3 DNA: TGTGCCATCAGGCCCAGGGTAGAAGGAAACACCATATATTTT; CDR3 protein: CAIRPRVEGNTIYF
V gene: TRBV18; D gene: TRBD1; J gene: TRBJ2-3; clone size: NA; CDR3 DNA: TGTGCCAGCTCGCTAACCGGGACAGGGGGCGCAGATACGCAGTATTTT; CDR3 protein: CASSLTGTGGADTQYF
V gene: TRBV18; D gene: NA; J gene: TRBJ1-1; clone size: NA; CDR3 DNA: TGTGCCAGCTCACCCCGATCGGTGGTGAACACTGAAGCTTTCTTT; CDR3 protein: CASSPRSVVNTEAFF
V gene: TRBV18; D gene: TRBD2; J gene: TRBJ2-2; clone size: NA; CDR3 DNA: TGTGCCAGCTCACCGGAGTCGGGACTACCAAAGACCGGGGAGCTGTTTTTT; CDR3 protein: CASSPESGLPKTGELFF
V gene: TRBV24-1; D gene: NA; J gene: TRBJ1-2; clone size: NA; CDR3 DNA: TGTGCCACCAGTGACGTCAATGGGGCGGATGGCTACACCTTC; CDR3 protein: CATSDVNGADGYTF
V gene: TRBV28; D gene: NA; J gene: TRBJ1-1; clone size: NA; CDR3 DNA: TGTGCCAGCAGTTTAACCAGGGGCCATGAAGCTTTCTTT; CDR3 protein: CASSLTRGHEAFF
V gene: TRBV30; D gene: NA; J gene: TRBJ2-5; clone size: NA; CDR3 DNA: TGTGCCTGGAGTGGCCACAAAGGGGGTCAAGAGACCCAGTACTTC; CDR3 protein: CAWSGHKGGQETQYF
V gene: TRBV3-1/TRBV3-2; D gene: NA; J gene: TRBJ2-1; clone size: NA; CDR3 DNA: TGTGCCAGCCTAATCGCACATGAGCAGTTCTTC; CDR3 protein: CASLIAHEQFF
V gene: TRBV4-2; D gene: NA; J gene: TRBJ2-7; clone size: once; CDR3 DNA: TGTGCCAGCAGCCAAGATGGAGGACAGCGCTACGAGCAGTACTTC; CDR3 protein: CASSQDGGQRYEQYF
V gene: TRBV6-5; D gene: TRBD1; J gene: TRBJ1-6; clone size: NA; CDR3 DNA: TGTGCCAGCAGGGGACAGGGGTGGGAATCACCCCTCCACTTT; CDR3 protein: CASRGQGWESPLHF
V gene: TRBV7-9; D gene: TRBD2; J gene: TRBJ2-5; clone size: NA; CDR3 DNA: TGTGCCAGCAGCACTGGACTAGCAGCAGAGACCCAGTACTTC; CDR3 protein: CASSTGLAAETQYF
V gene: TRBV7-2; D gene: TRBD1; J gene: TRBJ1-2; clone size: NA; CDR3 DNA: TGTGCCAGCAGCCCAGGACAGGGGGGCGGTGGCTACACCTTC; CDR3 protein: CASSPGQGGGGYTF
V gene: TRBV29-1; D gene: NA; J gene: TRBJ2-2; clone size: few; CDR3 DNA: TGCAGCGTCCCAAAGACAGGGAACACCGGGGAGCTGTTTTTT; CDR3 protein: CSVPKTGNTGELFF
V gene: TRBV12-3/TRBV12-4; D gene: NA; J gene: TRBJ2-5; clone size: NA; CDR3 DNA: TGTGCCAGCAGTTCGTCGGAGACCCAGTACTTC; CDR3 protein: CASSSSETQYF
V gene: TRBV30; D gene: TRBD1; J gene: TRBJ1-5; clone size: NA; CDR3 DNA: TGTGCCTACCAGGCCCGGACAGGTCGACAGCCCCAGCATTTT; CDR3 protein: CAYQARTGRQPQHF
V gene: TRBV18; D gene: NA; J gene: TRBJ1-1; clone size: NA; CDR3 DNA: TGTGCCAGCTCACCATCCGACTCGCAGAACACTGAAGCTTTCTTT; CDR3 protein: CASSPSDSQNTEAFF
V gene: TRBV18; D gene: NA; J gene: TRBJ1-1; clone size: NA; CDR3 DNA: TGTGCCAGCTCCCAACAGGGAGGGGATACTGAAGCTTTCTTT; CDR3 protein: CASSQQGGDTEAFF
V gene: TRBV2; D gene: NA; J gene: TRBJ1-6; clone size: NA; CDR3 DNA: TGTGCCAGCGTCACAGGGTCAGAGAGCAATTCACCCCTCCACTTT; CDR3 protein: CASVTGSESNSPLHF
V gene: TRBV6-2/TRBV6-3; D gene: NA; J gene: TRBJ1-1; clone size: few; CDR3 DNA: TGTGCCAGCAGTTGGGGAGCCCTGAGCACTGAAGCTTTCTTT; CDR3 protein: CASSWGALSTEAFF
V gene: TRBV6-5; D gene: NA; J gene: TRBJ1-1; clone size: NA; CDR3 DNA: TGTGCCAGCAGTTACGGCAGGTTCAACACTGAAGCTTTCTTT; CDR3 protein: CASSYGRFNTEAFF
V gene: TRBV18; D gene: NA; J gene: TRBJ1-1; clone size: once; CDR3 DNA: TGTGCCAGCTCACCCACACAAACTGACAGGACTGAAGCTTTCTTT; CDR3 protein: CASSPTQTDRTEAFF
V gene: TRBV5-6; D gene: NA; J gene: TRBJ2-1; clone size: NA; CDR3 DNA: TGTGCCAGCAGCACCCAACTAGGATTCAATGAGCAGTTCTTC; CDR3 protein: CASSTQLGFNEQFF
V gene: TRBV15; D gene: TRBD1; J gene: TRBJ2-5; clone size: NA; CDR3 DNA: TGTGCCACCAGCAGTGGGGACAGGTTGGAGACCCAGTACTTC; CDR3 protein: CATSSGDRLETQYF
V gene: TRBV6-5; D gene: NA; J gene: TRBJ1-1; clone size: NA; CDR3 DNA: TGTGCCAGCAGTCACTCGGAGGGAGGGATCAACACTGAAGCTTTCTTT; CDR3 protein: CASSHSEGGINTEAFF
V gene: TRBV5-4; D gene: TRBD1; J gene: TRBJ1-2; clone size: once; CDR3 DNA: TGTGCCAGCAGCCTTGGACAGGGGAACGACGCTAACTATGGCTACACCTTC; CDR3 protein: CASSLGQGNDANYGYTF
V gene: TRBV5-1; D gene: TRBD2; J gene: TRBJ2-1; clone size: NA; CDR3 DNA: TGCGCCAGCAGCCTCGGGGGGACTAGCGGGACTGATGAGCAGTTCTTC; CDR3 protein: CASSLGGTSGTDEQFF
V gene: TRBV5-4; D gene: TRBD2; J gene: TRBJ2-1; clone size: NA; CDR3 DNA: TGTGCCAGCAGCTTGGGTGGAGCGGGGGGCTACAATGAGCAGTTCTTC; CDR3 protein: CASSLGGAGGYNEQFF
V gene: TRBV6-1; D gene: NA; J gene: TRBJ1-5; clone size: NA; CDR3 DNA: TGTGCCAGCAGTGAATCGGGGATCAATCAGCCCCAGCATTTT; CDR3 protein: CASSESGINQPQHF
V gene: TRBV3-1/TRBV3-2; D gene: NA; J gene: TRBJ2-3; clone size: NA; CDR3 DNA: TGTGCCAGCAGCACAAATCCTAGCACAGGCACAGATACGCAGTATTTT; CDR3 protein: CASSTNPSTGTDTQYF
V gene: TRBV6-2/TRBV6-3; D gene: TRBD2; J gene: TRBJ2-5; clone size: NA; CDR3 DNA: TGTGCCAGCAGTTACTCTGGGACTAGCAGGGAGACCCAGTACTTC; CDR3 protein: CASSYSGTSRETQYF
V gene: TRBV19; D gene: NA; J gene: TRBJ2-2; clone size: NA; CDR3 DNA: TGTGCCAGTAGTATCGGAGCGAACACCGGGGAGCTGTTTTTT; CDR3 protein: CASSIGANTGELFF
V gene: TRBV6-5; D gene: TRBD1; J gene: TRBJ1-2; clone size: NA; CDR3 DNA: TGTGCCAGCAGTCTCGGGACAGGGGGCGACTATGGCTACACCTTC; CDR3 protein: CASSLGTGGDYGYTF
V gene: TRBV6-5; D gene: NA; J gene: TRBJ2-2; clone size: NA; CDR3 DNA: TGTGCCAGCAGTTACTGGACTGGCCCACCCCGGGAGCTGTTTTTT; CDR3 protein: CASSYWTGPPRELFF
V gene: TRBV5-1; D gene: TRBD1; J gene: TRBJ1-1; clone size: NA; CDR3 DNA: TGCGCCAGTCAGTGGACAGGGGGCACTGAAGCTTTCTTT; CDR3 protein: CASQWTGGTEAFF
V gene: TRBV15; D gene: TRBD2; J gene: TRBJ2-2; clone size: NA; CDR3 DNA: TGTGCCACCAGCAGAAATTTGGGACTAGCGGGAGGGCCTGACACCGGGGAGCTGTTTTTT; CDR3 protein: CATSRNLGLAGGPDTGELFF
V gene: TRBV6-5; D gene: TRBD2; J gene: TRBJ2-7; clone size: NA; CDR3 DNA: TGTGCCAGCAGAAAAGAGACTAGCTCAGCCTACGAGCAGTACTTC; CDR3 protein: CASRKETSSAYEQYF
V gene: TRBV2; D gene: NA; J gene: TRBJ1-1; clone size: NA; CDR3 DNA: TGTGCCAGCAGTGATCAGAACACTGAAGCTTTCTTT; CDR3 protein: CASSDQNTEAFF
V gene: TRBV19; D gene: NA; J gene: TRBJ1-6; clone size: once; CDR3 DNA: TGTGCCAGTAGTATATTTTCCGGAGGTGATTCACCCCTCCACTTT; CDR3 protein: CASSIFSGGDSPLHF
V gene: TRBV7-8; D gene: NA; J gene: TRBJ2-7; clone size: NA; CDR3 DNA: TGTGCCAGCAGCTTAAGGGGGAGAGGCTACGAGCAGTACTTC; CDR3 protein: CASSLRGRGYEQYF
V gene: TRBV19; D gene: NA; J gene: TRBJ2-5; clone size: NA; CDR3 DNA: TGTGCCAGTAGTATAGCGACTAGTCAGGAGACCCAGTACTTC; CDR3 protein: CASSIATSQETQYF
V gene: TRBV10-3; D gene: TRBD2; J gene: TRBJ2-1; clone size: NA; CDR3 DNA: TGTGCCATCAGTGAGAGGACTAGCAGTGAGCAGTTCTTC; CDR3 protein: CAISERTSSEQFF
V gene: TRBV5-1; D gene: TRBD2; J gene: TRBJ2-7; clone size: NA; CDR3 DNA: TGCGCCAGCAGCATGACTAGCGGGGACTTGGCTTACGAGCAGTACTTC; CDR3 protein: CASSMTSGDLAYEQYF
V gene: TRBV2; D gene: NA; J gene: TRBJ2-2; clone size: once; CDR3 DNA: TGTGCCAGCATCGAAAGAGAGGGCACCGGGGAGCTGTTTTTT; CDR3 protein: CASIEREGTGELFF
V gene: TRBV7-9; D gene: TRBD1; J gene: TRBJ1-2; clone size: NA; CDR3 DNA: TGTGCCAGCAGCTTTACAGGCGGGACAGGGACTAACTATGGCTACACCTTC; CDR3 protein: CASSFTGGTGTNYGYTF
V gene: TRBV6-5; D gene: TRBD1; J gene: TRBJ1-2; clone size: NA; CDR3 DNA: TGTGCCAGCAGGCACGGGACAGGGGATGGCTACACCTTC; CDR3 protein: CASRHGTGDGYTF
V gene: TRBV6-5; D gene: NA; J gene: TRBJ1-5; clone size: NA; CDR3 DNA: TGTGCCAGCACGTCGGCGAGGGTTGGGAATCAGCCCCAGCATTTT; CDR3 protein: CASTSARVGNQPQHF
V gene: TRBV15; D gene: TRBD1; J gene: TRBJ2-1; clone size: NA; CDR3 DNA: TGTGCCACCACAGACAGGGGGCGTTACAATGAGCAGTTCTTC; CDR3 protein: CATTDRGRYNEQFF
V gene: TRBV5-8; D gene: TRBD2; J gene: TRBJ2-4; clone size: NA; CDR3 DNA: TGTGCCAGCAGCTTTCGGGGGGGCAAAAACATTCAGTACTTC; CDR3 protein: CASSFRGGKNIQYF